This record looks at one T cell receptor (beta chain) sequence and its context. Its antigen remains unknown. This entry comes from a study of T cells after yellow fever vaccination. Study results and caveats: Post-booster repertoires contained most primary-vaccination clones again (around 97% CD4, 88% CD8).

V trimming: 0 bases; J trimming: 2 bases; junction bases outside the gene matches: 5. This CDR3 has 15 residues. Germline V CDR1 and CDR2: DFQATT, SNEGSKA (reference sequence). TCRdb independently ran MiXCR on the 5' RACE reads; one entry per CDR3 protein. The sample has under 550,000 distinct CDR3 sequences; roughly a fifth are singletons. Sample: PBMCs, taken approximately 20 days after the first yellow fever vaccination. This TCR was sampled from a man aged 18-30 years who received the YFV17D yellow fever vaccine. The V gene is TRBV20-1, the J gene TRBJ1-2, with 8 bases fitting TRBD1. In DNA form, the CDR3 reads TGCAGTGCTAGAGATTCCCGGACAGGGAACTATGGCTACACCTTC. It specifies CSARDSRTGNYGYTF.